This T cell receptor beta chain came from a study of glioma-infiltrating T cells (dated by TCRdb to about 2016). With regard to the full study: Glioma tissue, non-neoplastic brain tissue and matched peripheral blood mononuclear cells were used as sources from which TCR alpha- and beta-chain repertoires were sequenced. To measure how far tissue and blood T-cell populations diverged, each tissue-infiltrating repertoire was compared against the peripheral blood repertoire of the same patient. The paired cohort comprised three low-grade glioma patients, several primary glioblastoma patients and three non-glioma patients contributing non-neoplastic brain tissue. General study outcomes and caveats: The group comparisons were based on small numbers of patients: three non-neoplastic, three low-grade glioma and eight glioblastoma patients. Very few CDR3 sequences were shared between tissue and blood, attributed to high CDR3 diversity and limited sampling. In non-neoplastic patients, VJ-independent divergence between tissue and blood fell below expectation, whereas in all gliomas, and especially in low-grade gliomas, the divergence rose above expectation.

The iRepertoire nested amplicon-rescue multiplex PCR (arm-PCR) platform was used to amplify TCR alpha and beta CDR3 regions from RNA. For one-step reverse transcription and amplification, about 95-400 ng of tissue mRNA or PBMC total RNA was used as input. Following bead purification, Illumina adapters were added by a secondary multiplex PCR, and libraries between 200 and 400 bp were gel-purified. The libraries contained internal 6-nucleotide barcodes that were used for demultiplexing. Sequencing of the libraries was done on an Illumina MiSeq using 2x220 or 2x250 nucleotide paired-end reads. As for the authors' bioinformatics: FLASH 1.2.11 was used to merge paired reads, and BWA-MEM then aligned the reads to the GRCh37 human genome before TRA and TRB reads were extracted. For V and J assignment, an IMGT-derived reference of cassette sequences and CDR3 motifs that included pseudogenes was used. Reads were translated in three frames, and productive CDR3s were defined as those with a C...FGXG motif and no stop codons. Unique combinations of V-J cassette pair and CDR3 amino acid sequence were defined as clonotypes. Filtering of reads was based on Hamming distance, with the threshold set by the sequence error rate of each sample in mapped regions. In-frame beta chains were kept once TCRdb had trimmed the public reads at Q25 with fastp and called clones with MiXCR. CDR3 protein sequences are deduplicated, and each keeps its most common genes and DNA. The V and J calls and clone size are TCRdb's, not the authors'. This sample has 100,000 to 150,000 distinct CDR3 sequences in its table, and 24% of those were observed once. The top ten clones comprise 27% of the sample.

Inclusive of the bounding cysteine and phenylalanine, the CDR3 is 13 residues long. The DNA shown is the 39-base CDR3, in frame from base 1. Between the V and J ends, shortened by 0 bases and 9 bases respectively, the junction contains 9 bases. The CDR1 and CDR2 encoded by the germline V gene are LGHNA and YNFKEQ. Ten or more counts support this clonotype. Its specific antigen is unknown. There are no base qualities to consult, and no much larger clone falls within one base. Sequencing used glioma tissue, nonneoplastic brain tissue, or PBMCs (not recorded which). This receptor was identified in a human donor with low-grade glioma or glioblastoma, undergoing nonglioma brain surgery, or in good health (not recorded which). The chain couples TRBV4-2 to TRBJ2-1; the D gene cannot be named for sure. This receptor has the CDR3 CASSQDTQREQFF. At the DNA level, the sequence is TGTGCCAGCAGCCAAGATACCCAGCGTGAGCAGTTCTTC.